This passage covers 14 T cell receptor beta chains from one sample sequenced in a study of technical replicates of blood from a few donors. Only in-frame clones appear in the TCRdb table, and some are missing; sequencing was by immunoSEQ multiplex PCR. The sample holds approximately 85,000 clones, nearly 95% seen once. Sequencing used T cells isolated from PBMCs. These receptors came from a human donor in good health.

The J gene is TRBJ2-3, the V gene TRBV28; 7 nucleotides align to TRBD2. The ends lost 3 bases at V and 1 base at J; junction bases unmatched: 1. The CDR3 is 14 residues long. Germline lookup yields CDR1 MDHEN and CDR2 SYDVKM. The CDR3 spells CASSLSGGTDTQYF. In DNA, the CDR3 is TGTGCCAGCAGTTTGAGCGGGGGCACAGATACGCAGTATTTT. The full variable domain, its missing parts supplied by reference TRBV28 and TRBJ2-3, is DVKVTQSSRYLVKRTGEKVFLECVQDMDHENMFWYRQDPGLGLRLIYFSYDVKMKEKGDIPEGYSVSREKKERFSLILESASTNQTSMYLCASSLSGGTDTQYFGPGTRLTVL.

The chain has TRBV28 and TRBJ1-4; no reliable D call. The CDR3 loop spans 15 amino acids. Germline CDR1 is MDHEN and CDR2 is SYDVKM. The V and J ends lost 4 bases and 0 bases respectively, with 9 bases between them. The DNA of the CDR3 is TGTGCCAGCAGTTACGGGTCAGCAACTAATGAAAAACTGTTTTTT. It yields the protein CASSYGSATNEKLFF.

The gene calls are TRBV5-1 and TRBJ2-5, with TRBD2 matching 14 bases. This CDR3 has 16 amino acids. V shed 4 bases and J 1 base; nucleotides not matched to a gene: 3. Germline V lookup: CDR1 SGHRS, CDR2 YFSETQ. This chain's CDR3 is CASSRGLAGAQETQYF. Written as DNA, the CDR3 is TGCGCCAGCAGCCGGGGACTAGCGGGAGCCCAAGAGACCCAGTACTTC.

This CDR3 reads CASSPTFQGSTGNTIYF. For the CDR3, the DNA is TGTGCCAGCAGCCCGACCTTCCAGGGTTCGACTGGAAACACCATATATTTT. The rearrangement uses TRBV11-2 and TRBJ1-3, with TRBD1 as a possible D gene (5 bases). CDR1 SGHAT and CDR2 FQNNGV come from the germline V gene. V shed 5 bases and J shed 2 bases, with 19 bases lying between them. CDR3 length: 17 residues.

This clone occurred once. V is TRBV7-8 and J is TRBJ2-1, with D possibly being TRBD2 (7 bases). Looked up from germline, CDR1 is SGHVS and CDR2 is FQNEAQ. V was shortened by 3 bases and J by 0 bases, with 9 bases between the two germline ends. The CDR3 runs 15 residues. CDR3 region: CASSLGGGSYNEQFF. DNA of the CDR3: TGTGCCAGCAGCTTGGGAGGGGGCTCCTACAATGAGCAGTTCTTC.

The chain employs TRBV10-3 and TRBJ2-3, with TRBD1 matching 9 bases. The CDR3 is made up of 17 amino acids. Germline V gives CDR1 ENHRY, CDR2 SYGVKD. Trimming removed 1 base from V and 4 bases from J; junction bases left unmatched: 9. CDR3 nucleotide sequence: TGTGCCATCAGTGAGTTCGGACAGGGGACGCGAGCAGATACGCAGTATTTT. This encodes CAISEFGQGTRADTQYF.

This clone has just a few counts. The rearrangement joins TRBV5-1 to TRBJ2-3; 11 bases fit TRBD1. The CDR3 is 15 amino acids. Losses at the gene ends were 2 bases for V and 3 bases for J; bases not matched to a gene: 2. Germline CDR1 and CDR2: SGHRS and YFSETQ. The CDR3: CASSFGQGATDTQYF. The CDR3 nucleotides read TGCGCCAGCAGCTTCGGACAGGGGGCAACAGATACGCAGTATTTT.

J is TRBJ2-3 and V is TRBV7-6; the D gene is possibly TRBD1 (6 bases). Between the trimmed V and J ends, which lost 1 base and 7 bases, there was a span of 12 bases. This CDR3 is 14 amino acids long. In germline, CDR1 is SGHVS, CDR2 FNYEAQ. CDR3 loop: CASSLEGGMNTQYF. CDR3 DNA: TGTGCCAGCAGCTTAGAAGGGGGTATGAATACGCAGTATTTT.

The chain employs TRBV5-1 and TRBJ2-6, with D possibly TRBD1 on 6 matching bases. Germline CDR1 and CDR2: SGHRS and YFSETQ. The CDR3 is made up of 17 amino acids. Deletions cut 4 bases from V and 0 bases from J, with 14 bases between. The CDR3 reads CASSPGTGFSGANVLTF. The CDR3 nucleotides read TGCGCCAGCAGCCCAGGAACAGGGTTCTCTGGGGCCAACGTCCTGACTTTC.

The CDR3 DNA follows: TGTGCCTGGAGTGTATCGAGCGGGGGATCGACAGATACGCAGTATTTT. It translates to CAWSVSSGGSTDTQYF. This sequence joins TRBV30 and TRBJ2-3; 8 bases agree with TRBD2. The CDR3 totals 16 residues. The germline V gene has CDR1 GTSNPN and CDR2 SVGIG (reference sequence). V lost 0 bases, J lost 3 bases, and 8 bases stayed unmatched.

The chain carries TRBV7-9 and TRBJ1-5; D might be TRBD1 (6 bases). The CDR3 consists of 15 residues. Trimming shortened V by 5 bases and J by 7 bases, and 18 bases separated the two germline ends. Germline CDR1 and CDR2: SEHNR and FQNEAQ (reference sequence). This chain's CDR3 is CASSHGQLSEQPQHF. The CDR3 DNA sequence: TGTGCCAGCAGCCACGGACAGCTGTCGGAACAGCCCCAGCATTTT.

The genes are TRBV4-1 and TRBJ1-5; perhaps TRBD1 as D (6 bases). Germline V gives CDR1 MGHRA, CDR2 YSYEKL. The CDR3 length is 15 residues. V lost 3 bases, J lost 2 bases, and 11 bases lay in between. Written as DNA, the CDR3 is TGCGCCAGCAGCCAGGCTTCAGGGGGCAATCAGCCCCAGCATTTT. Protein sequence: CASSQASGGNQPQHF.

This clone was seen only a few times. The chain joins TRBV6-1 to TRBJ1-1, with D perhaps matching TRBD1 (6 bases). Germline V lookup: CDR1 MNHNS, CDR2 SASEGT. Trimming left V 5 bases short and J 11 bases short, with 15 bases between. This CDR3 spans 12 amino acids. As DNA, the CDR3 is TGTGCCAGCAGTACAGGGACCCTTGAGGCTTTCTTT. Its translation is CASSTGTLEAFF.

The chain couples TRBV19 to TRBJ1-1, with a possible D match to TRBD1 (6 bases). The V end lost 9 bases, the J end lost 5 bases, and 16 bases lay between the germline ends. CDR3 size: 13 residues. Germline V gene data show CDR1 as LNHDA and CDR2 as SQIVND (reference sequence). This CDR3 is CASRRGAVTEAFF. For the CDR3, the DNA is TGTGCCAGCCGTCGGGGGGCGGTAACTGAAGCTTTCTTT.